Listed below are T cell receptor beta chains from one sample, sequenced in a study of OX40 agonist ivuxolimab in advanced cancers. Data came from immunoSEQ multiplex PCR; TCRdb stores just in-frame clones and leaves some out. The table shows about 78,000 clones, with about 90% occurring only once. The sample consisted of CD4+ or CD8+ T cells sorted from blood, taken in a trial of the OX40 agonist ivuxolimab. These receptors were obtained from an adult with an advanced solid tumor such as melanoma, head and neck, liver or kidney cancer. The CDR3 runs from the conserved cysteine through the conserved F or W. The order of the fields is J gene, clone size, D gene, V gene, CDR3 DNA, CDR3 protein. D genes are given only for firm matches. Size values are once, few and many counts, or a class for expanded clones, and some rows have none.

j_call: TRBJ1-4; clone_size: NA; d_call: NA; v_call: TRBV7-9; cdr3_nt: TGTGCCAGCAGCCCGAGGGGGATGGCTAATGAAAAACTGTTTTTT; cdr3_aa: CASSPRGMANEKLFF
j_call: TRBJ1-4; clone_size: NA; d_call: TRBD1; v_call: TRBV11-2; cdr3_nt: TGTGCCAGCAGCTTAGGAACAGGGGCAGTTGAAAAACTGTTTTTT; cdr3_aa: CASSLGTGAVEKLFF
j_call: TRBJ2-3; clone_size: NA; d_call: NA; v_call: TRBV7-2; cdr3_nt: TGTGCCAGCAGCTTACAGGGAGTGAAAACAGATACGCAGTATTTT; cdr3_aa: CASSLQGVKTDTQYF
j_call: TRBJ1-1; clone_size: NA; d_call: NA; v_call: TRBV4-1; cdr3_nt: TGCGCCAGCAGCCAAGAAGAGGTCCTAACTGCGACAGGCCTTCGTGCTTTCTTT; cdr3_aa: CASSQEEVLTATGLRAFF
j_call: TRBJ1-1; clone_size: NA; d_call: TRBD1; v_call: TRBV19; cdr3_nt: TGTGCCAGTAGAACCGACAGGGGGCGGGGAGCTTTCTTT; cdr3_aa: CASRTDRGRGAFF
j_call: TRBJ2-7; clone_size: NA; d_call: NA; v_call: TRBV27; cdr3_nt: TGTGCCAGCAGTGCCTCGAGGACAGGGAGGGACGAGCAGTACTTC; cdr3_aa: CASSASRTGRDEQYF
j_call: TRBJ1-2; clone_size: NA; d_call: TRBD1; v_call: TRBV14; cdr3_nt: TGTGCCAGCAGCCTCTTCAGGGGGTATGGCTACACCTTC; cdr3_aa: CASSLFRGYGYTF
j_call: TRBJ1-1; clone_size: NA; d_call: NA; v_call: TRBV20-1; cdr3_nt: TGCAGTGCCGTAGGCAACACTGAAGCTTTCTTT; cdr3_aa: CSAVGNTEAFF
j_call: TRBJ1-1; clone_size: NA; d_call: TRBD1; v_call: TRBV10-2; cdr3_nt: TGCGCCAGCGTGTACCGGGACAGGGGCACTGAAGCTTTCTTT; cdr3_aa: CASVYRDRGTEAFF
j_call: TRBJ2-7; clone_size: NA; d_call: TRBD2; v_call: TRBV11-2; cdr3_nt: TGTGCCAGCAGGGTGGCTAGCGGGGGTTACGAGCAGTACTTC; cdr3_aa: CASRVASGGYEQYF
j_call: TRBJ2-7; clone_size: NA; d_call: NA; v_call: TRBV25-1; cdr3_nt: TGTGCCAGCAGTCGACAGGCGGACTACGAGCAGTACTTC; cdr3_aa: CASSRQADYEQYF
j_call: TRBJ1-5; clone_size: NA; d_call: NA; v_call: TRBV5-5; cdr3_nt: TGTGCCAGCAGCTTGGGAGGGGACGGGCAGCCCCAGCATTTT; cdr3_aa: CASSLGGDGQPQHF
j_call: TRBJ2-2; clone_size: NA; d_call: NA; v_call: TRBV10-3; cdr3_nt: TGTGCCATCAGTGAGTTTGGGGGCGCGGGCACCGGGGAGCTGTTTTTT; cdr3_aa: CAISEFGGAGTGELFF
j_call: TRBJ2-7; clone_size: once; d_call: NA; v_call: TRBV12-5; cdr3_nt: TGTGCTAGTGGTCCCCGGCTTAGCGGCGTGAGCTTCTACGAGCAGTACTTC; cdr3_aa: CASGPRLSGVSFYEQYF
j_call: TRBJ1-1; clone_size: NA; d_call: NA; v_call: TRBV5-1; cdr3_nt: TGCGCCAGCAGCTCCCAGTCTAACACTGAAGCTTTCTTT; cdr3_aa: CASSSQSNTEAFF
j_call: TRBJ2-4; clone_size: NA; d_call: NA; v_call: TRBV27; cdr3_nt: TGTGCCAGCAGTTTAATGGAGCCGGCCAAAAACATTCAGTACTTC; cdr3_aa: CASSLMEPAKNIQYF
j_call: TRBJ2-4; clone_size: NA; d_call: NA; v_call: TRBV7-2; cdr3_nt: TGTGCCAGCAGCTTATTTAGTGGTCTAGCCAAAAACATTCAGTACTTC; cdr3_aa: CASSLFSGLAKNIQYF
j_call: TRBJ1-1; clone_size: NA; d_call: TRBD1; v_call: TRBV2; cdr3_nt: TGTGCCAGCAGTGAAGCCGGGACAGGGGCCGACACTGAAGCTTTCTTT; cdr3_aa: CASSEAGTGADTEAFF
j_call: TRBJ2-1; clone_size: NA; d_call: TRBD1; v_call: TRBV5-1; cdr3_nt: TGCGCCAGCAGCTCCAACCGGGACAGAAGTAAAGATGAGCAGTTCTTC; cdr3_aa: CASSSNRDRSKDEQFF
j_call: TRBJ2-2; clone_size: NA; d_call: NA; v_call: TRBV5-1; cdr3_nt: TGCGCCAGCAGCCCCCGGGGCCATAACACCGGGGAGCTGTTTTTT; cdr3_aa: CASSPRGHNTGELFF
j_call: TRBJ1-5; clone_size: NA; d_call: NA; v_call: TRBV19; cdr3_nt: TGTGCCAGTAAAGAGGATACTTATAGCAATCAGCCCCAGCATTTT; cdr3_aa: CASKEDTYSNQPQHF
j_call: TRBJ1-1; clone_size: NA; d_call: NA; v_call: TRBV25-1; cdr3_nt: TGTGCCAGCTCCAGGGGCTACACTGAAGCTTTCTTT; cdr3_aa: CASSRGYTEAFF
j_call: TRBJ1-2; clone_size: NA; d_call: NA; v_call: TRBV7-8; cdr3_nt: TGTGCCAGCAGCTTAGCGGGAGGGGTGGACTATGGCTACACCTTC; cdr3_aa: CASSLAGGVDYGYTF
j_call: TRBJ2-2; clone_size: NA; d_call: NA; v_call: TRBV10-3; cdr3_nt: TGTGCCATCAGTGACCTCCGGGACACCGGGGAGCTGTTTTTT; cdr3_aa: CAISDLRDTGELFF
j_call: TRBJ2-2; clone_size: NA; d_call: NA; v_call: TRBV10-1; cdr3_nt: TGCGCCAGCAGTGTCAACGTGGACACCGGGGAGCTGTTTTTT; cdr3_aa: CASSVNVDTGELFF
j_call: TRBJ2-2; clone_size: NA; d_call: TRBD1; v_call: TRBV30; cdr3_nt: TGTGCCTGGAACAGGGGGCCGAACACCGGGGAGCTGTTTTTT; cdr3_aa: CAWNRGPNTGELFF
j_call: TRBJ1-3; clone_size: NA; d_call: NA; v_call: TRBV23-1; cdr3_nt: TGCGCCAGCAGTCAATTGTCAGGACACCGATCTCGCTCTGGAAACACCATATATTTT; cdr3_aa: CASSQLSGHRSRSGNTIYF
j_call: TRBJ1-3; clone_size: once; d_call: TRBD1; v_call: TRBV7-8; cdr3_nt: TGTGCCAGCAGCTTAATTCGGGACAGGGAAGGAAACACCATATATTTT; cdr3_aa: CASSLIRDREGNTIYF
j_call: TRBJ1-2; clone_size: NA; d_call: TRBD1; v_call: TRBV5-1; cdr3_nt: TGCGCCAGCAGCTTATCGGGACAGGGATACTATGGCTACACCTTC; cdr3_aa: CASSLSGQGYYGYTF
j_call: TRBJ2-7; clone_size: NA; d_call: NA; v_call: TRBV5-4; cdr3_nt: TGTGCCAGCAGCTTGGGAGGGGCGGTCTCCTACGAGCAGTACTTC; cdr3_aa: CASSLGGAVSYEQYF
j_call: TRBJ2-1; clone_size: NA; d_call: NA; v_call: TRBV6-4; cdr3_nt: TGTGCCAGCAGTGACTCAACGGAACAGGGTTGGGATGAGCAGTTCTTC; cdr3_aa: CASSDSTEQGWDEQFF
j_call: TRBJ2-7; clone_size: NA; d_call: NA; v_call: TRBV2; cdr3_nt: TGTGCCAGCAGTGAATCAAAGACAGTCCACGAGCAGTACTTC; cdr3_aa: CASSESKTVHEQYF
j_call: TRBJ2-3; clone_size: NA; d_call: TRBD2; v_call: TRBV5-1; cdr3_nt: TGCGCCAGCAGCTTGGTAGCGGGGAGTAGCACAGATACGCAGTATTTT; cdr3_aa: CASSLVAGSSTDTQYF
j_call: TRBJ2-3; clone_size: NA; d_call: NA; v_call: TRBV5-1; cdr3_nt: TGCGCCAGCAGCTTGTTGGCGGCGCTTTCCACAGATACGCAGTATTTT; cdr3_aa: CASSLLAALSTDTQYF
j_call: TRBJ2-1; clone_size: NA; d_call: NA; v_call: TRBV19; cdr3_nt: TGTGCCAGTAGTATAGTAGAGGGACGGGGTGCCTACAATGAGCAGTTCTTC; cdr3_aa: CASSIVEGRGAYNEQFF
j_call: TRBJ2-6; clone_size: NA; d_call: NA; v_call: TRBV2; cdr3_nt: TGTGCCAGCACCCGGGACACCGCCTCTGGGGCCAACGTCCTGACTTTC; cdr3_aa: CASTRDTASGANVLTF
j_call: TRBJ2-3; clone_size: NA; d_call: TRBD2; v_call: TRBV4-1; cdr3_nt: TGCGCCAGCAGCCTCTCGGGGGCGGGGGGGTCAGATACGCAGTATTTT; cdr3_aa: CASSLSGAGGSDTQYF
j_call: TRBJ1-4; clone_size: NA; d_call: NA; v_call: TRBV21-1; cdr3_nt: TGTGCCAGCAGCGAAAAGATCGGGGCCGAGCTAGAAAAACTGTTTTTT; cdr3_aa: CASSEKIGAELEKLFF
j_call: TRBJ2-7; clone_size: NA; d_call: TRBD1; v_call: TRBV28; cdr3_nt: TGTGCCAGCAGTTTTCGACCGGGACAGGGGGGCTACGAGCAGTACTTC; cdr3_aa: CASSFRPGQGGYEQYF
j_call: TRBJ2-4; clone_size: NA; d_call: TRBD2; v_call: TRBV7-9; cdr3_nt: TGTGCCAGCAGCCCACTAACGGGGGGGCGTGTGAAAGCCAAAAACATTCAGTACTTC; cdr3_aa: CASSPLTGGRVKAKNIQYF
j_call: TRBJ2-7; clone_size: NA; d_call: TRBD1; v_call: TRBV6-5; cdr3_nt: TGTGCCAGCAGTTGGACAGGGGCCTACGAGCAGTACTTC; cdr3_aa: CASSWTGAYEQYF
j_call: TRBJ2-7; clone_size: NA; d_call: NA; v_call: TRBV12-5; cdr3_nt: TGTGCTAGTGGTTTGAACAGGGTTCGACACGAGCAGTACTTC; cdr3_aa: CASGLNRVRHEQYF
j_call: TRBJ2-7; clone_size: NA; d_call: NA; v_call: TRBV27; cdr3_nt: TGTGCCAGCAGACCAAAACACAGGTCCTCCTACGAGCAGTACTTC; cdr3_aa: CASRPKHRSSYEQYF
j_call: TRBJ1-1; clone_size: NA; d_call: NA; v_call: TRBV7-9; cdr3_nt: TGTGCCAGCAGCTTAGGGGGCTCAGGTACTGAAGCTTTCTTT; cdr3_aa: CASSLGGSGTEAFF
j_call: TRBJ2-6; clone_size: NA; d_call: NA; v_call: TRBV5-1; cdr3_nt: TGCGCCAGCAGCTTGGAAGGCCCTGGGGCCAACGTCCTGACTTTC; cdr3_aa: CASSLEGPGANVLTF
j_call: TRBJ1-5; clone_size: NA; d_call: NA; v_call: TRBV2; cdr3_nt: TGTGCCAGCAGTGAACAAGGGATCCGAAGTCAGCCCCAGCATTTT; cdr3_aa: CASSEQGIRSQPQHF
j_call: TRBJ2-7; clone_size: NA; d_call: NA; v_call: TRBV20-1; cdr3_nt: TGCAGTGGCGAGCAGTCCTACGAGCAGTACTTC; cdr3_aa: CSGEQSYEQYF
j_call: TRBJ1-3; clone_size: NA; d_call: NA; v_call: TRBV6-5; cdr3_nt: TGTGCCAGCAGTTACTGGAACACCATATATTTT; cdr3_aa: CASSYWNTIYF
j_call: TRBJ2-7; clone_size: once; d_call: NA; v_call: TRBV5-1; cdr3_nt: TGCGCCAGCAGCGTGATCGGGGCCTACGAGCAGTACTTC; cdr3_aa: CASSVIGAYEQYF
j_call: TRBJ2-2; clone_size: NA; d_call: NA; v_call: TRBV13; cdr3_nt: TGTGCCAGCAGCTCCGGGACGGCGAACACCGGGGAGCTGTTTTTT; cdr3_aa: CASSSGTANTGELFF
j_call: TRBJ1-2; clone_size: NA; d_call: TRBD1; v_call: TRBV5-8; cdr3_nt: TGTGCCAGCAGCTTGTCCGGGACAGGGACCGGGTATGGCTACACCTTC; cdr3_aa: CASSLSGTGTGYGYTF
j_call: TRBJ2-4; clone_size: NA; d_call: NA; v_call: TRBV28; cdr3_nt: TGTGCCAGCAGTTCCCTGGGACAAAGCAAAAACATTCAGTACTTC; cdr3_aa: CASSSLGQSKNIQYF
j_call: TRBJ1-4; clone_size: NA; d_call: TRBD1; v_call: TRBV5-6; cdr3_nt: TGTGCCAGCAGCCCGCCAGGGACAGGGTACGAAAAACTGTTTTTT; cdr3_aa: CASSPPGTGYEKLFF
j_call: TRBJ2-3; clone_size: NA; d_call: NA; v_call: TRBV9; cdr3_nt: TGTGCCAGCAGCGTAGGGGCAGAGGTACACACAGATACGCAGTATTTT; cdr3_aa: CASSVGAEVHTDTQYF
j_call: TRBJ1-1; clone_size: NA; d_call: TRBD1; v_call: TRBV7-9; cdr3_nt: TGTGCCAGCAGCTTCACGGACAGGGGAAAGAAAGCTTTCTTT; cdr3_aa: CASSFTDRGKKAFF